The T cell receptor beta chain described here comes from a study of T cell responses to AZD1222 COVID-19 vaccine. Produced via immunoSEQ multiplex PCR; TCRdb's table is partial and in-frame only. The sample yields about 110,000 clones, around 90% seen once. CDR3 length: 15 residues. The V gene lost 0 bases and the J gene lost 6 bases, with 9 bases spanning the gap. Germline V lookup: CDR1 ENHRY, CDR2 SYGVKD. The rearrangement links TRBV10-3 to TRBJ1-6; D is unclear. The source material was peripheral blood, sampled 28 days after the second AZD1222 dose. This TCR was recovered from an adult who received the AZD1222 COVID-19 vaccine. The CDR3 loop is CAISESNNSNSPLHF. CDR3 sequence (DNA): TGTGCCATCAGTGAGTCGAATAACAGTAATTCACCCCTCCACTTT.